The rows below give T cell receptor beta chains drawn from one sample of a study of brain T cells in children with intractable seizures. Repertoires were generated with immunoSEQ multiplex PCR, while TCRdb's copy carries only in-frame clones and drops some. The data show under 400,000 clones, over 90% seen once. The material was peripheral blood, obtained less than 6 months after surgery. All receptors derive from a boy in the first two years of life with tuberous sclerosis and intractable seizures. Both conserved end residues are part of each CDR3. Size is stated for part of the rows, as once, few or many counts, or as a class when the clone is expanded.

CATSDARSSTDTQYF,once,TRBJ2-3,TRBV24-1
CASSMDRYGGPYEQYF,.,TRBJ2-7,TRBV19
CASSFTGTGANVLTF,once,TRBJ2-6,TRBV5-4
CASSSSSGAEAFF,few,TRBJ1-1,TRBV27
CASSLISGGEPYF,.,TRBJ2-7,TRBV4-1
CASSKDLRRVLPHQHF,.,TRBJ1-5,TRBV7-8
CASSIWIEETQYF,.,TRBJ2-5,TRBV6-2/TRBV6-3
CASSLPPEGPEAFF,.,TRBJ1-1,TRBV13
CASSLERGSSYNEQFF,.,TRBJ2-1,TRBV27
CASSYSQGGNSPLHF,once,TRBJ1-6,TRBV6-5
CASSPSLGPNEKLFF,.,TRBJ1-4,TRBV5-1
CASSFSGAGEGTEAFF,.,TRBJ1-1,TRBV7-9
CAISGGLAQETQYF,.,TRBJ2-5,TRBV10-3
CSVEAGSGGTDTQYF,.,TRBJ2-3,TRBV29-1
CASSEAPGQGMSPLHF,.,TRBJ1-6,TRBV6-1
CASSHLADNEQFF,.,TRBJ2-1,TRBV4-1